The 27 T cell receptor beta chains reported below all come from one sample, sequenced in a study of shared clonotypes between healthy human individuals. The protocol was immunoSEQ multiplex PCR, while the TCRdb copy is restricted to in-frame clones and leaves out a portion. Of nearly 1 million clones in the sample, 60% to 85% were seen once. The sample comprised memory CD4+ T cells sorted from blood. As to subset: CD45RA-negative fraction. These receptors came from a man younger than 35 in good health.

This chain uses TRBV11-2 with TRBJ2-1; perhaps D is TRBD1 or TRBD2 (6 bases each). The CDR3 spans 15 residues. V was clipped by 1 base and J by 0 bases, with 7 bases between them. The germline V gene has CDR1 SGHAT and CDR2 FQNNGV. CDR3 amino acids: CASSLAGASYNEQFF. In nucleotides, the CDR3 is TGTGCCAGCAGCTTAGCGGGGGCCTCCTACAATGAGCAGTTCTTC.

This clone occurred a few times. The chain couples TRBV6-1 to TRBJ2-2, with 7 bases fitting TRBD2. The CDR3 spans 16 residues. Losses at the gene ends were 4 bases for V and 2 bases for J; bases not matched to a gene: 7. The V gene's germline CDR1 is MNHNS and CDR2 SASEGT. As DNA, the CDR3 is TGTGCCAGCAGTGCCCTGGGACTACACAACACCGGGGAGCTGTTTTTT. Its translation is CASSALGLHNTGELFF.

The chain links TRBV6-5 to TRBJ2-7; D gene unclear. Germline CDR1 and CDR2: MNHEY and SVGAGI. The V end was cut by 6 bases, the J end by 0 bases, with 15 bases between. This CDR3 has 15 residues. The DNA for the CDR3 is TGTGCCAGCAGGGTCCGAGACTCGAGCTCCTACGAGCAGTACTTC. It yields the protein CASRVRDSSSYEQYF.

This clone was observed a single time. The chain couples TRBV7-5 to TRBJ2-1; the table assigns TRBD2, which was not confirmed against the DNA. TRBV7-5 is an annotated pseudogene. The CDR3 loop spans 17 amino acids. In nucleotides, the CDR3 is TGTGCCAGAAGCTCGGACCCTCCCAGGAGGGCCTACAATGAGCAGTTCTTC. Protein sequence: CARSSDPPRRAYNEQFF.

This clone was counted a single time. The CDR3 sequence: CASSPEMGQPQHF. The CDR3 DNA is TGTGCCAGCTCACCAGAGATGGGTCAGCCCCAGCATTTT. This chain joins TRBV18 and TRBJ1-5; no firm D call. The V and J ends lost 2 bases and 6 bases respectively, with 8 bases between them. Germline loops: CDR1 KGHSH, CDR2 LQKENI. This CDR3 has 13 residues.

V gene TRBV7-2 combines with J gene TRBJ2-3, with D tentatively TRBD2 (6 bases). Germline CDR1 and CDR2: SGHTA and FQGNSA. Trimming removed 1 base from V and 1 base from J, with 9 bases in between. The CDR3 is 15 amino acids. CDR3 in DNA: TGTGCCAGCAGCTTAGTGCCTAGCGGCACAGATACGCAGTATTTT. Protein product: CASSLVPSGTDTQYF.

This clone was detected only once. The chain links TRBV5-1 to TRBJ2-2; either TRBD1 or TRBD2 may supply D (7 bases each). Looked up from germline, CDR1 is SGHRS and CDR2 is YFSETQ. V dropped 4 bases and J dropped 6 bases, with 16 bases sitting between them. This CDR3 spans 15 amino acids. The CDR3: CASSQDREGAGELFF. The CDR3 DNA reads TGCGCCAGCAGCCAAGACAGGGAGGGTGCCGGGGAGCTGTTTTTT. Based on the CDR3 plus reference TRBV5-1 and TRBJ2-2, the full variable domain is KAGVTQTPRYLIKTRGQQVTLSCSPISGHRSVSWYQQTPGQGLQFLFEYFSETQRNKGNFPGRFSGRQFSNSRSEMNVSTLELGDSALYLCASSQDREGAGELFFGEGSRLTVL.

This chain links TRBV19 with TRBJ2-1; 7 bases are shared with TRBD2. This CDR3 spans 15 amino acids. V was pared by 4 bases and J by 8 bases, with 11 bases of the junction left unmatched. CDR1 LNHDA and CDR2 SQIVND come from the germline V gene (reference sequence). The CDR3 loop reads CASSNIGRLAYEQFF. CDR3 DNA: TGTGCCAGTAGTAATATAGGGCGACTAGCCTATGAGCAGTTCTTC.

The chain combines TRBV4-1 with TRBJ1-4; 7 bases align to TRBD1. V shed 0 bases, J shed 2 bases, and the junction held 9 bases outside the gene matches. The CDR3 runs 18 residues. The V gene's germline CDR1 is MGHRA and CDR2 YSYEKL. This CDR3 reads CASSQDGAGGRTNEKLFF. The CDR3 nucleotides are TGCGCCAGCAGCCAAGATGGGGCAGGGGGTAGGACTAATGAAAAACTGTTTTTT.

Turning to this clone: Different DNA sequences within this sample yield the same CDR3. This sequence joins TRBV5-1 and TRBJ2-2; unclear D gene. The CDR3 length is 14 residues. Germline-derived CDR1 and CDR2 are SGHRS and YFSETQ. Trimming cost V 2 bases and J 0 bases, with 5 bases left between them. The CDR3 nucleotides are TGCGCCAGCAGCTTATCCGCGAACACCGGGGAGCTGTTTTTT. The encoded protein is CASSLSANTGELFF. The full variable domain, with the rest looked up from reference TRBV5-1 and TRBJ2-2, is KAGVTQTPRYLIKTRGQQVTLSCSPISGHRSVSWYQQTPGQGLQFLFEYFSETQRNKGNFPGRFSGRQFSNSRSEMNVSTLELGDSALYLCASSLSANTGELFFGEGSRLTVL.

This clone came up a few times. V gene TRBV5-1 combines with J gene TRBJ2-7; 9 nucleotides line up with TRBD2. The length of the CDR3 is 14 residues. The germline CDR1 and CDR2 sequences are SGHRS and YFSETQ. Losses at the gene ends were 6 bases for V and 6 bases for J; bases not matched to a gene: 10. The CDR3 bases are TGCGCCAGCACCGAAGCGGGAGGCCGCCGCGAGCAGTACTTC. Its translation: CASTEAGGRREQYF. The full variable domain, in which reference TRBV5-1 and TRBJ2-7 provide the parts outside the CDR3, is KAGVTQTPRYLIKTRGQQVTLSCSPISGHRSVSWYQQTPGQGLQFLFEYFSETQRNKGNFPGRFSGRQFSNSRSEMNVSTLELGDSALYLCASTEAGGRREQYFGPGTRLTVT.

This clone was detected a few times. The chain recombines TRBV28 with TRBJ2-7, with D unresolved. Germline CDR1 and CDR2: MDHEN and SYDVKM. There are 13 residues in the CDR3. V shed 4 bases and J shed 11 bases, with 18 bases lying between them. The CDR3: CASSSTSILHEYF. The CDR3 region has the DNA TGTGCCAGCAGTTCCACCTCTATACTTCACGAGTACTTC. The whole variable domain, remainder taken from reference TRBV28 and TRBJ2-7, is DVKVTQSSRYLVKRTGEKVFLECVQDMDHENMFWYRQDPGLGLRLIYFSYDVKMKEKGDIPEGYSVSREKKERFSLILESASTNQTSMYLCASSSTSILHEYFGPGTRLTVT.

V gene TRBV5-1 combines with J gene TRBJ2-2, with D maybe TRBD1 (7 bases). Trimming removed 0 bases at V and 6 bases at J, with 18 bases between. The CDR3 length is 17 residues. The germline gives CDR1 SGHRS, CDR2 YFSETQ. In DNA form, the CDR3 reads TGCGCCAGCAGCTTGGAAGGAGGGACAGTAGTATCCGGGGAGCTGTTTTTT. Translating it yields CASSLEGGTVVSGELFF. Supplemented by reference TRBV5-1 and TRBJ2-2, the full variable domain reads KAGVTQTPRYLIKTRGQQVTLSCSPISGHRSVSWYQQTPGQGLQFLFEYFSETQRNKGNFPGRFSGRQFSNSRSEMNVSTLELGDSALYLCASSLEGGTVVSGELFFGEGSRLTVL.

This chain links TRBV19 with TRBJ2-3; 14 bases map to TRBD2. The junction had 8 bases not matched to a gene; V was cut back by 3 bases and J by 0 bases. From germline, CDR1 is LNHDA and CDR2 SQIVND (reference sequence). The CDR3 is 19 amino acids. CDR3 nucleotide sequence: TGTGCCAGTAGTATCGAGGGACTAGCGGGAGTTACTAGCACAGATACGCAGTATTTT. Its protein is CASSIEGLAGVTSTDTQYF.

The V call is TRBV2, the J call TRBJ2-1; 9 bases line up with TRBD2. The germline V gene has CDR1 SNHLY and CDR2 FYNNEI. J lost 10 bases, V lost 8 bases, and 12 bases had no gene match. There are 14 residues in the CDR3. This chain's CDR3 is CASLPGREGSEQFF. The CDR3 coding sequence is TGTGCCAGCCTCCCGGGGCGGGAGGGCAGCGAGCAGTTCTTC.

As regards this clone: Additional DNA sequences in this sample encode the identical CDR3. The chain couples TRBV6-6 to TRBJ1-3, with 7 bases matching TRBD1. The CDR3 is 14 residues long. Germline lookup yields CDR1 MNHNY and CDR2 SVGAGI (reference sequence). With V trimmed by 5 bases and J by 4 bases, 5 bases remained unmatched. CDR3 sequence reads: CASSPTGAGNTIYF. CDR3 coding DNA: TGTGCCAGCAGTCCCACAGGGGCCGGAAACACCATATATTTT.

V usage is TRBV5-1 and J usage is TRBJ2-2, with D unclear. The CDR3 has 15 residues. Trimming removed 4 bases from V and 3 bases from J, with 13 bases in between. Germline V gene sequence: CDR1 SGHRS, CDR2 YFSETQ. Here the CDR3 reads CASSKSSTDTGELFF. CDR3 nucleotides: TGCGCCAGCAGCAAGTCGAGCACGGACACCGGGGAGCTGTTTTTT.

CDR3 sequence: CASSPGLLGDTQYF. In nucleotides, the CDR3 is TGTGCCAGCAGTCCGGGGCTCCTGGGAGATACGCAGTATTTT. V is TRBV6-5 and J is TRBJ2-3, with D possibly being TRBD1 or TRBD2 (5 bases each). Germline values: CDR1 MNHEY, CDR2 SVGAGI. V lost 5 bases and J 5 bases, leaving 14 bases between the germline ends. CDR3 length: 14 residues.

The CDR3 region has the DNA TGTGCCAGCAGTACGCCCCTCGAGACCCAGTACTTC. As protein: CASSTPLETQYF. The chain joins TRBV28 to TRBJ2-5; D is uncertain. Germline V gives CDR1 MDHEN, CDR2 SYDVKM. The V end lost 5 bases, the J end lost 5 bases, and 9 bases lay between the germline ends. The CDR3 is 12 residues long.

The sample holds one count of this clone. The chain combines TRBV5-1 with TRBJ1-3; D gene unclear. The CDR3 is 16 residues long. Trimming shortened V by 0 bases and J by 0 bases, and 10 bases separated the two germline ends. Germline lookup yields CDR1 SGHRS and CDR2 YFSETQ. The CDR3 nucleotides are TGCGCCAGCAGCTTGGTACCAGCCCTCTCTGGAAACACCATATATTTT. Translation gives CASSLVPALSGNTIYF.

The genes are TRBV6-1 and TRBJ2-1, with D possibly TRBD2 on 6 matching bases. This CDR3 contains 15 residues. CDR1 and CDR2 (germline): MNHNS, SASEGT. V shed 2 bases and J shed 7 bases, with 15 bases lying between them. CDR3 sequence reads: CASSEQTGVGNEQFF. Here the CDR3 DNA reads TGTGCCAGCAGTGAACAAACGGGAGTGGGGAATGAGCAGTTCTTC.

Turning to this clone: The DNA is omitted, as the CDR3 cannot be located on it reliably, and the CDR3 follows TCRdb's listing. The genes are TRBV27 and TRBJ1-6; the table gives TRBD1 as D, unverified against the DNA. The CDR3 length is 17 residues, termini included. CDR1 and CDR2 from the germline V gene are MNHEY and SMNVEV (reference sequence). The CDR3 region is CASSFSGQGQGFTPLHF.

This rearrangement joins TRBV7-2 to TRBJ2-7, with D hard to call. Germline values: CDR1 SGHTA, CDR2 FQGNSA. CDR3 length equals 13 residues. V was pared by 3 bases and J by 2 bases, with 8 bases between. The CDR3 spells CASSFRLAYEQYF. As DNA, the CDR3 is TGTGCCAGCAGCTTCAGACTCGCCTACGAGCAGTACTTC.

CDR3 bases: TGTGCCAGCAGCTCAGTCCTGGGACAGGGTGGCTACGAGCAGTACTTC. Amino acid sequence: CASSSVLGQGGYEQYF. The chain links TRBV11-2 to TRBJ2-7; 9 bases map to TRBD1. CDR3 length: 16 residues. From germline, CDR1 is SGHAT and CDR2 FQNNGV. V was clipped by 4 bases and J by 3 bases; unmatched bases: 10.

J is TRBJ2-1 and V is TRBV6-1; a possible D gene is TRBD1 (5 bases). Looked up from germline, CDR1 is MNHNS and CDR2 is SASEGT. The CDR3 length is 13 residues. V lost 5 bases to trimming and J lost 5 bases, with 10 bases between them. CDR3 nucleotide sequence: TGTGCCAGCAGTCGGAAAGGGGACAATGAGCAGTTCTTC. It specifies CASSRKGDNEQFF.

The rearrangement uses TRBV5-3 and TRBJ2-7; the D gene is possibly TRBD1 (6 bases). TRBV5-3 is assigned to the ORF class and has an uncertain function. The V end lost 10 bases, the J end lost 3 bases, and 11 bases lay between the germline ends. The CDR3 is 11 residues long. The CDR3 DNA follows: TGTGCCCCTCACAGGGTCTACGAGCAGTACTTC. Its translation: CAPHRVYEQYF.

The J gene is TRBJ2-5, the V gene TRBV27; TRBD1 might be the D (6 bases). Germline assignment: CDR1 MNHEY and CDR2 SMNVEV (reference sequence). This CDR3 has 12 amino acids. The V and J ends lost 5 bases and 9 bases respectively, with 13 bases between them. CDR3 DNA: TGTGCCAGCAGTCAGACAGGATCCGCCCAGTACTTC. Amino acids: CASSQTGSAQYF.